This T cell receptor beta chain was identified during a study of T-cell memory formation after mild COVID-19. Turning to the study itself: TCR clusters mostly belonged to single donors.

This clonotype was recorded at least ten times. The antigen is undetermined. The CDR3 is 14 residues long. V lost 4 bases and J lost 6, with 13 bases in between. Germline V gene lookup returns CDR1 SGDLS and CDR2 YYNGEE. TCRdb recomputed calls from the 5' RACE reads with MiXCR, one row per CDR3 protein. The repertoire holds fewer than 550,000 distinct CDR3 sequences, with approximately 20% as singletons. Study-wide results and caveats: CD4+ contracting clones lay mainly in CM and EM, CD8+ ones in EMRA. Within pre-infection memory, some responding clones were found, suggesting cross-reactive memory joined.

This chain uses TRBV9 with TRBJ2-2; tentatively, D is TRBD2 (5 bases). The source material was PBMCs or a T cell subset sorted from them (not recorded which). The clonotype was recovered from an adult woman who had mild COVID-19 (a few samples of this study predate the infection). Cell type and time point are not known. The CDR3 nucleotides read TGTGCCAGCAGCTCATACTTGGAGGCCGGGGAGCTGTTTTTT. Its translation: CASSSYLEAGELFF.